The sequence of this T cell receptor (beta chain) was determined in a study of regulatory T cells in long-lasting Graves disease. Across the whole study: Prior antithyroid drug treatment in newly diagnosed Graves' patients lasted under 3 months.

CDR3-region Arm-PCR and iRepertoire HTBI primers produced the TCR beta libraries. Via MiXCR, TCRdb re-called the multiplex PCR reads, giving one row per CDR3 protein. The sample has about 440,000 distinct CDR3 sequences; approximately 16% are singletons. The CDR3 is 14 amino acids. V lost 5 bases and J lost 9; bases outside the gene matches: 9. Per germline, CDR1 GTSNPN and CDR2 SVGIG (reference sequence). Documented time point: newly diagnosed GD, antithyroid drugs for less than 3 months. RNA from PBMCs was the source of the TCR library. These data also formed part of another study, on T cells in Graves' hyperthyroidism and ophthalmopathy. As reported in that work: The HTBI primer set was used in a first-round RT-PCR of the TCR CDR3.

The clonotype was recovered from a woman aged 18-35 years with Graves disease. J is TRBJ2-1 and V is TRBV30, with 11 bases lining up with TRBD2. The specimen was peripheral blood mononuclear cells (PBMCs), collected at new diagnosis, from a patient treated with antithyroid drugs. In DNA, the CDR3 is TGTGCCTGGGTCGGGACTAGCGGCCCTCGTGAGCAGTTCTTC. It translates to CAWVGTSGPREQFF.